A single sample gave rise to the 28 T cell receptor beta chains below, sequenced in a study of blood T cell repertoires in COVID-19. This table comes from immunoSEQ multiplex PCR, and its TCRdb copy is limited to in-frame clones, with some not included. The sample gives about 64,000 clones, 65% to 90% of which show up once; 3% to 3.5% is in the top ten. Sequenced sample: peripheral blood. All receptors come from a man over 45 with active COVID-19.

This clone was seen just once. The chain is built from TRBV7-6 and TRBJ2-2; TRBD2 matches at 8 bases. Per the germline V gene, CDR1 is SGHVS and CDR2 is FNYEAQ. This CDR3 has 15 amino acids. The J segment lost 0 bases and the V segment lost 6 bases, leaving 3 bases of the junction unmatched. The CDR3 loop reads CASRPGLANTGELFF. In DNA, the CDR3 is TGTGCCAGCAGGCCGGGACTAGCGAACACCGGGGAGCTGTTTTTT.

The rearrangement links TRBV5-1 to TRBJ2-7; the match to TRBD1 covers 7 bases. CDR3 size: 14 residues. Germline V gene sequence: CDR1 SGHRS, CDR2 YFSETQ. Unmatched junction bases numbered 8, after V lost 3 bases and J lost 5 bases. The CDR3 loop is CASSSGQPFDEQYF. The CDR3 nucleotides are TGCGCCAGCAGCTCGGGACAGCCATTCGACGAGCAGTACTTC.

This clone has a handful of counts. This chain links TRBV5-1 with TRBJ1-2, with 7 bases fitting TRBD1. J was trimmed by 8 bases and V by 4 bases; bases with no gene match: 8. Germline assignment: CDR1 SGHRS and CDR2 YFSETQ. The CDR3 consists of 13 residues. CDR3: CASSLTGTGGYTF. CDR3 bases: TGCGCCAGCAGCCTGACAGGGACGGGAGGCTACACCTTC.

In nucleotides, the CDR3 is TGTGCCAGCAGTGATTGGGACAGCCAAGAGACCCAGTACTTC. Translation gives CASSDWDSQETQYF. V is TRBV2 and J is TRBJ2-5; 7 nucleotides line up with TRBD1. CDR1 and CDR2 (germline): SNHLY, FYNNEI. The trim removed 3 bases at V and 1 base at J, leaving 2 bases unmatched. The CDR3 has 14 amino acids.

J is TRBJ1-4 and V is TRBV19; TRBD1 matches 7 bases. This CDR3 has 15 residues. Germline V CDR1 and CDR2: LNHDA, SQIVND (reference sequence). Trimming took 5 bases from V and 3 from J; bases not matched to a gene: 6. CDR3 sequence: CASSPTGASNEKLFF. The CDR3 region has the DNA TGTGCCAGTAGTCCAACAGGGGCCTCTAATGAAAAACTGTTTTTT.

CDR3 coding DNA: TGTGCCAGCTCACGGGGACAGGGCAATGAGCAGTTCTTC. This translates into CASSRGQGNEQFF. The chain joins TRBV18 to TRBJ2-1, with TRBD1 identical over 9 bases. In germline, CDR1 is KGHSH, CDR2 LQKENI. The CDR3 totals 13 residues. Germline trimming cut 4 bases from V and 6 bases from J; bases unmatched to any gene: 1.

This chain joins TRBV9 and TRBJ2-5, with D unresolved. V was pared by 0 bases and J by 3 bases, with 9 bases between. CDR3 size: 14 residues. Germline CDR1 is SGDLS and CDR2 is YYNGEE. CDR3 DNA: TGTGCCAGCAGCGTAGGGCTAGATAAAGAGACCCAGTACTTC. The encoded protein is CASSVGLDKETQYF.

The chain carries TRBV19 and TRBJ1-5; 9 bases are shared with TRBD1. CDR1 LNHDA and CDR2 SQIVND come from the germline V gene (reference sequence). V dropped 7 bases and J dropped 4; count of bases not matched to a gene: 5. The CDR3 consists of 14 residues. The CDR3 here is CASMGQGGNQPQHF. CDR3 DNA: TGTGCCAGTATGGGACAGGGTGGTAATCAGCCCCAGCATTTT. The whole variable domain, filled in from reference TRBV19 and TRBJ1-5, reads DGGITQSPKYLFRKEGQNVTLSCEQNLNHDAMYWYRQDPGQGLRLIYYSQIVNDFQKGDIAEGYSVSREKKESFPLTVTSAQKNPTAFYLCASMGQGGNQPQHFGDGTRLSIL.

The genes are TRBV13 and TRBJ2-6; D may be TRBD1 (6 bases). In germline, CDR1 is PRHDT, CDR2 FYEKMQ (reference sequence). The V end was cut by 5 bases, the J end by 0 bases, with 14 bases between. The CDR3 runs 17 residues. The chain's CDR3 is CASSEVGGPSGANVLTF. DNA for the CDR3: TGTGCCAGCAGCGAAGTAGGGGGACCCTCTGGGGCCAACGTCCTGACTTTC.

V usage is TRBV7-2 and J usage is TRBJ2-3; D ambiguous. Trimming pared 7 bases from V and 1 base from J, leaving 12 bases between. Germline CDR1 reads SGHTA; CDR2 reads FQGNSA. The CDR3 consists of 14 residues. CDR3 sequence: CASTFGPRTDTQYF. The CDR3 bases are TGTGCCAGCACCTTTGGGCCTCGCACAGATACGCAGTATTTT.

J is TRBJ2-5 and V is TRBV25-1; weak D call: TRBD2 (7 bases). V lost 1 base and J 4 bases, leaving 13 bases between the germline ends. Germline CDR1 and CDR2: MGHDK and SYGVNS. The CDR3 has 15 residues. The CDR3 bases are TGTGCCAGCAGTGAATCATGGGGGGGGGCAGAGACCCAGTACTTC. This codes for CASSESWGGAETQYF.

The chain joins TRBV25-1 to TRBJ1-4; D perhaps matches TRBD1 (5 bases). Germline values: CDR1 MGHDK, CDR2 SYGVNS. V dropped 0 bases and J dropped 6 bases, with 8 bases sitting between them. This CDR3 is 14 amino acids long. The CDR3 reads CASSEYTGDEKLFF. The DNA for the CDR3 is TGTGCCAGCAGTGAATATACGGGGGATGAAAAACTGTTTTTT.

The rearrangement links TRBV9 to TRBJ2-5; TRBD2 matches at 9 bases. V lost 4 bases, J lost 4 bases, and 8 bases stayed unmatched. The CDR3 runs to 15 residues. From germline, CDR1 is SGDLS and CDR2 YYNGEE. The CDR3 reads CASSFAGGLGETQYF. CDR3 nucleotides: TGTGCCAGCAGCTTCGCGGGGGGGCTGGGAGAGACCCAGTACTTC.

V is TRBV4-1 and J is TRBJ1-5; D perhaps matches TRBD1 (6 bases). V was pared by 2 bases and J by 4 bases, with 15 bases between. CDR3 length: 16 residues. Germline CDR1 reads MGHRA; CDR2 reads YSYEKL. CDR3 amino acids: CASSQTFSRGNQPQHF. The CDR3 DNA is TGCGCCAGCAGCCAAACCTTTTCTAGGGGGAATCAGCCCCAGCATTTT.

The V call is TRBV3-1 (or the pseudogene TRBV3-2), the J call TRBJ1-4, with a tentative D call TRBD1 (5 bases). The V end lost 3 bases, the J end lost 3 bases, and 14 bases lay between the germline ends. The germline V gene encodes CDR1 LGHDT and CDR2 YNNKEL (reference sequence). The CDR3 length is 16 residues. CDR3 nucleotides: TGTGCCAGCAGCCAGGCGGACACAGCTTCTAATGAAAAACTGTTTTTT. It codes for CASSQADTASNEKLFF.

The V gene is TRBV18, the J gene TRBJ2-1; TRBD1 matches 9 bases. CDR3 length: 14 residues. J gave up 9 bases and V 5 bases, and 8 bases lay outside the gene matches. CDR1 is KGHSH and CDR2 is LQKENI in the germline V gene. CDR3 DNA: TGTGCCAGCTCATCCGGGACAGGGTCTCTTGAGCAGTTCTTC. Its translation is CASSSGTGSLEQFF.

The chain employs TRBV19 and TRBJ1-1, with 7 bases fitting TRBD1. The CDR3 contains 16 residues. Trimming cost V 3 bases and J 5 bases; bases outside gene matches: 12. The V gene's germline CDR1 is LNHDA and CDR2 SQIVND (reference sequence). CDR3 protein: CASSIRRRGVGTEAFF. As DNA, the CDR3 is TGTGCCAGTAGTATTCGACGCAGGGGGGTAGGGACTGAAGCTTTCTTT.

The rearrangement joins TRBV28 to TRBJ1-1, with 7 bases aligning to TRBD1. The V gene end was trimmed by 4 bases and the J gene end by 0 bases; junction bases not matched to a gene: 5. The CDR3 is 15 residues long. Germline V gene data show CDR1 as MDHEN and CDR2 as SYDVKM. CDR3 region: CASSSNRGVNTEAFF. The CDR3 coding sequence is TGTGCCAGCAGTTCCAACAGGGGCGTGAACACTGAAGCTTTCTTT.

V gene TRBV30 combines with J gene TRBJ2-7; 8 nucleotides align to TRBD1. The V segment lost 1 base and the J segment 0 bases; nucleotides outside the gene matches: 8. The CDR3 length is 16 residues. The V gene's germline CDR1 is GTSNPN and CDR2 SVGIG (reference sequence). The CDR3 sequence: CAWSAGQAFYSYEQYF. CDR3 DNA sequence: TGTGCCTGGAGTGCGGGACAGGCCTTTTACTCCTACGAGCAGTACTTC.

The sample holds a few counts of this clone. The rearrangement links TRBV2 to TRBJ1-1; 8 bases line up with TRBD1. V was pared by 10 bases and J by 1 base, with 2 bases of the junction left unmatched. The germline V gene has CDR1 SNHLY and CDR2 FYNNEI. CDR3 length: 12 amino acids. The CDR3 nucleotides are TGTGCCACAGGGGGCTGGAACACTGAAGCTTTCTTT. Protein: CATGGWNTEAFF.

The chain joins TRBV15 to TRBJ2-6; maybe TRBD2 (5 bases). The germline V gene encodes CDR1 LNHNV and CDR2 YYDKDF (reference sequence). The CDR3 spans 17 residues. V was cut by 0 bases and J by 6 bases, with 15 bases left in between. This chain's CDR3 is CATSREGESGLANVLTF. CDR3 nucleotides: TGTGCCACCAGCAGAGAGGGAGAATCTGGGTTGGCCAACGTCCTGACTTTC.

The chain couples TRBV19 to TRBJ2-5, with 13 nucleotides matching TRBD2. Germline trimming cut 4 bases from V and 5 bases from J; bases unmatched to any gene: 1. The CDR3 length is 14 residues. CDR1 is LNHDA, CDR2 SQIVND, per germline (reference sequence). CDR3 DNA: TGTGCCAGTAGTAAGACTAGCGGGAGGGAGACCCAGTACTTC. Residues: CASSKTSGRETQYF.

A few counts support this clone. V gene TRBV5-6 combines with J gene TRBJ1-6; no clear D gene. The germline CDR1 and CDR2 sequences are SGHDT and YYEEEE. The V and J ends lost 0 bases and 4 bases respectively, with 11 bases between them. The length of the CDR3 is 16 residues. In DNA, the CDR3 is TGTGCCAGCAGCTTGGTTACCCGCGAGTATAATTCACCCCTCCACTTT. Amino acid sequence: CASSLVTREYNSPLHF.

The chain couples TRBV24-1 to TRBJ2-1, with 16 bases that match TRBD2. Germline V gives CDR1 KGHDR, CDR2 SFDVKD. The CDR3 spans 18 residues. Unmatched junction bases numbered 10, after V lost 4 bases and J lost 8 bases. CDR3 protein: CATSDPGLAGGSRDEQFF. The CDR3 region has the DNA TGTGCCACCAGTGACCCGGGACTAGCGGGAGGGTCCAGGGATGAGCAGTTCTTC.

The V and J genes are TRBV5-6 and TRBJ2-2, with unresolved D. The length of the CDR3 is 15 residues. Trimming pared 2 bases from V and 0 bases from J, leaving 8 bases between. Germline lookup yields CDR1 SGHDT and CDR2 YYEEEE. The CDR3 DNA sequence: TGTGCCAGCAGCTTCGAGGTCGCGAACACCGGGGAGCTGTTTTTT. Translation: CASSFEVANTGELFF.

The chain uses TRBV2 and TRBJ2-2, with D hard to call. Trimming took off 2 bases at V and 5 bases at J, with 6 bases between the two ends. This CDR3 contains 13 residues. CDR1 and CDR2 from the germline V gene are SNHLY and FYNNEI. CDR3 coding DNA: TGTGCCAGCAGTGAACTCTTAACCGGGGAGCTGTTTTTT. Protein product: CASSELLTGELFF.

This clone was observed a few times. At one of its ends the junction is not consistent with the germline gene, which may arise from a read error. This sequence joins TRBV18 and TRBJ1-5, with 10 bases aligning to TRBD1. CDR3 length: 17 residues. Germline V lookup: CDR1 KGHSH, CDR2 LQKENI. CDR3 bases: TGTGCCAGCTCCCCACGGCGGGGGACAGGGGGCAATCAGCCCCAGCATTTT. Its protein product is CASSPRRGTGGNQPQHF.

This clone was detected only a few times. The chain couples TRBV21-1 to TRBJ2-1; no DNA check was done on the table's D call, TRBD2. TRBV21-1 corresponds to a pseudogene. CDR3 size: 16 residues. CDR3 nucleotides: TGTGCCAGCAGCTACCCCCGGGACTGGCCTTACAATGAGCAGTTCTTC. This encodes CASSYPRDWPYNEQFF.